These 15 T cell receptor beta chains originate from one sample sequenced in a study of cytomegalovirus exposure and HLA in healthy donors. 13 Jbeta primers and 60 Vbeta primers were used for the PCR. Here immunoSEQ multiplex PCR was the method, and the copy in TCRdb shows in-frame clones only, minus some. The repertoire holds about 140,000 clones, around 75% seen once, with 1.6% in the top ten. The sample was PBMCs. The receptors were sampled from a woman aged 25 to 39 in good health and CMV-seronegative.

This chain uses TRBV9 with TRBJ2-7; TRBD2 matches 9 bases. The CDR3 has 15 residues. Germline-derived CDR1 and CDR2 are SGDLS and YYNGEE. The trim removed 0 bases at V and 2 bases at J, leaving 3 bases unmatched. Written as DNA, the CDR3 is TGTGCCAGCAGCGTAGCGTTAGCGGGGGCCTACGAGCAGTACGTC. Translated: CASSVALAGAYEQYV.

V gene TRBV6-1 combines with J gene TRBJ2-2; 10 bases agree with TRBD2. Per germline, CDR1 MNHNS and CDR2 SASEGT. The trim removed 2 bases at V and 6 bases at J, leaving 6 bases unmatched. This CDR3 has 16 amino acids. The CDR3 loop is CASSEHSGRISGELFF. The DNA of the CDR3 is TGTGCCAGCAGTGAACATAGCGGGAGGATCTCCGGGGAGCTGTTTTTT.

The J gene is TRBJ1-1, the V gene TRBV7-8; 7 bases match TRBD1. The V gene's germline CDR1 is SGHVS and CDR2 FQNEAQ. V dropped 3 bases and J dropped 3; count of bases not matched to a gene: 13. The CDR3 runs 17 residues. CDR3 residues: CASSLSQGGDIYTEAFF. CDR3 coding DNA: TGTGCCAGCAGCTTGTCCCAGGGGGGTGATATATACACTGAAGCTTTCTTT. Looking up the rest from reference TRBV7-8 and TRBJ1-1 gives the full variable domain: GAGVSQSPRYKVAKRGQDVALRCDPISGHVSLFWYQQALGQGPEFLTYFQNEAQLDKSGLPSDRFFAERPEGSVSTLKIQRTQQEDSAVYLCASSLSQGGDIYTEAFFGQGTRLTVV.

In this sample, this clone turned up a few times. The chain carries TRBV12-2 and TRBJ1-2. TRBV12-2 is an annotated pseudogene. The CDR3 extends over 20 amino acids. The DNA for the CDR3 is TGTGCAAGTCGCTTAGAGTCACCCGAAAGCATCAACTTAGCTAACTATGGCTACACCTTC. Encoded protein: CASRLESPESINLANYGYTF.

This clone was seen only a few times. The chain carries TRBV2 and TRBJ1-1, with 7 bases matching TRBD1. The ends lost 6 bases at V and 0 bases at J; junction bases unmatched: 4. The CDR3 sequence is 14 residues long. CDR1 SNHLY and CDR2 FYNNEI come from the germline V gene. CDR3 DNA sequence: TGTGCCAGCAGCTTTGACAGGGTGAACACTGAAGCTTTCTTT. Amino acids: CASSFDRVNTEAFF. Together with reference TRBV2 and TRBJ1-1, the CDR3 gives the full variable domain: EPEVTQTPSHQVTQMGQEVILRCVPISNHLYFYWYRQILGQKVEFLVSFYNNEISEKSEIFDDQFSVERPDGSNFTLKIRSTKLEDSAMYFCASSFDRVNTEAFFGQGTRLTVV.

The CDR3: CASSVGRGTEAFF. CDR3 bases: TGTGCCAGCAGCGTAGGAAGGGGAACTGAAGCTTTCTTT. The rearrangement links TRBV9 to TRBJ1-1, with D possibly matching TRBD1 (5 bases). Germline CDR1 reads SGDLS; CDR2 reads YYNGEE. V lost 0 bases and J 5 bases, leaving 8 bases between the germline ends. The CDR3 is made up of 13 amino acids.

V and J are TRBV5-6 and TRBJ1-5, with TRBD1 as a possible D gene (5 bases). This CDR3 contains 13 residues. Trimming took 4 bases from V and 2 from J, leaving 7 bases between them. Looked up from germline, CDR1 is SGHDT and CDR2 is YYEEEE. CDR3 in DNA: TGTGCCAGCAGCAGACAGCGCAATCAGCCCCAGCATTTT. Encoded protein: CASSRQRNQPQHF.

This clone has just a few counts. V gene TRBV6-5 combines with J gene TRBJ2-7; 7 bases are shared with TRBD1. The CDR3 has 14 residues. CDR1 and CDR2 (germline): MNHEY, SVGAGI. V shed 2 bases and J 3 bases; nucleotides not matched to a gene: 4. The CDR3 sequence is CASSYTGEGYEQYF. The CDR3 nucleotides read TGTGCCAGCAGTTACACAGGGGAAGGCTACGAGCAGTACTTC.

This clone turned up a few times. The CDR3 spells CASSQDIYRTPNEKLFF. The CDR3, as DNA: TGCGCCAGCAGCCAGGATATCTACAGGACGCCTAATGAAAAACTGTTTTTT. The chain employs TRBV4-1 and TRBJ1-4, with a weak D call TRBD1 (5 bases). Germline V gives CDR1 MGHRA, CDR2 YSYEKL. Trimming removed 3 bases at V and 3 bases at J, with 17 bases between. The CDR3 is made up of 17 amino acids.

The J gene is TRBJ2-2, the V gene TRBV6-5, with D possibly being TRBD2 (6 bases). Germline values: CDR1 MNHEY, CDR2 SVGAGI. Trimming removed 10 bases from V and 5 bases from J, with 17 bases in between. The CDR3 covers 14 residues. CDR3 sequence (DNA): TGTGCCATCAAACCGACTAGTCCAACCGGGGAGCTGTTTTTT. Its protein product is CAIKPTSPTGELFF.

The chain couples TRBV5-1 to TRBJ1-1; D remains ambiguous. Trimming shortened V by 0 bases and J by 0 bases, and 18 bases separated the two germline ends. Germline CDR1 and CDR2: SGHRS and YFSETQ. The CDR3 length is 18 residues. The CDR3: CASSLGGFNYYMNTEAFF. The CDR3 DNA reads TGCGCCAGCAGCTTGGGAGGGTTCAACTATTACATGAACACTGAAGCTTTCTTT.

V and J are TRBV18 and TRBJ2-4; TRBD2 aligns across 9 bases. CDR1 KGHSH and CDR2 LQKENI come from the germline V gene. V dropped 0 bases and J dropped 4; count of bases not matched to a gene: 7. The CDR3 extends over 17 amino acids. CDR3 loop: CASSPPILTSGKNIQYF. The CDR3 DNA sequence: TGTGCCAGCTCACCACCGATACTAACTAGCGGGAAAAACATTCAGTACTTC.

The sample holds a few counts of this clone. This rearrangement joins TRBV18 to TRBJ1-5; 7 bases are shared with TRBD1. The CDR3 consists of 16 residues. V trimming: 3 bases; J trimming: 0 bases; junction bases outside the gene matches: 5. Germline V gene lookup returns CDR1 KGHSH and CDR2 LQKENI. DNA for the CDR3: TGTGCCAGCTCACCCGGACAGGTTAATAGCAATCAGCCCCAGCATTTT. This encodes CASSPGQVNSNQPQHF.

This clone turned up a few times. This sequence joins TRBV28 and TRBJ2-3, with a possible D match to TRBD2 (6 bases). Germline V gene sequence: CDR1 MDHEN, CDR2 SYDVKM. V dropped 3 bases and J dropped 11 bases, with 18 bases sitting between them. CDR3 length equals 14 residues. CDR3: CASSFFVRRGMQYF. CDR3 nucleotide sequence: TGTGCCAGCAGTTTTTTTGTGCGGCGGGGTATGCAGTATTTT.

The CDR3 bases are TGTGCCAGCAGCCAAACGGGAGCAACTAATGAAAAACTGTTTTTT. This gives the protein CASSQTGATNEKLFF. The chain links TRBV7-9 to TRBJ1-4; no firm D call. This CDR3 is built from 15 residues. The V gene's germline CDR1 is SEHNR and CDR2 FQNEAQ (reference sequence). V was shortened by 5 bases and J by 0 bases, with 10 bases between the two germline ends.